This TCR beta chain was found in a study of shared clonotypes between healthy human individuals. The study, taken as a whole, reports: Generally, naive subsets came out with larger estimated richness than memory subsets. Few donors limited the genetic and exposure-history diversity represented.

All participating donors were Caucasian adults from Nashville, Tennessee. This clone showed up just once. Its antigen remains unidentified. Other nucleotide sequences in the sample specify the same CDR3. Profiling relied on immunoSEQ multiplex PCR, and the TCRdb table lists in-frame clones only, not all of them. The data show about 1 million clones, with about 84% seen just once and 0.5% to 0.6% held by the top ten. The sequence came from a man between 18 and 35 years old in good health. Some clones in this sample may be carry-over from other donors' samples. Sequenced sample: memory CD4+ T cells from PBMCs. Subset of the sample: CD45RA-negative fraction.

The CDR3 nucleotides are TGTGCCAGCTCACCCCGGGGCACAGATACGCAGTATTTT. Protein: CASSPRGTDTQYF. V usage is TRBV18 and J usage is TRBJ2-3; D uncertain. CDR3 size: 13 residues. CDR1 and CDR2 (germline): KGHSH, LQKENI. The germline V and J ends were trimmed by 3 bases and 1 base, with 5 bases remaining between them.